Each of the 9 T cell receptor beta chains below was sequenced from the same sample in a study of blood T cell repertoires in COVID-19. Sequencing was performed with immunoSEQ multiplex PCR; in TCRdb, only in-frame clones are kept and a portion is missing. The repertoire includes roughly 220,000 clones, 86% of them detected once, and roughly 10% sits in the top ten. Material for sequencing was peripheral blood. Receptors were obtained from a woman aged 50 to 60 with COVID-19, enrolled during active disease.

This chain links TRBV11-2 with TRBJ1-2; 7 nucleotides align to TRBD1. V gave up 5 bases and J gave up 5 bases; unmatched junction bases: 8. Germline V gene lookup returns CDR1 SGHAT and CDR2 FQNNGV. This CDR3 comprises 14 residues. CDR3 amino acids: CASSPFTGVYGYTF. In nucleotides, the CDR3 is TGTGCCAGCAGCCCCTTTACAGGGGTATATGGCTACACCTTC.

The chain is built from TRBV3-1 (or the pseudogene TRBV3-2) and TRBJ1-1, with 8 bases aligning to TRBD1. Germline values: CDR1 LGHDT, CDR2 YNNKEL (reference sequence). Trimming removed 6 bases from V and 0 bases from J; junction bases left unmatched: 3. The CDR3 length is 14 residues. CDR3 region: CASSLDRVNTEAFF. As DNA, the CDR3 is TGTGCCAGCAGTCTGGACAGGGTGAACACTGAAGCTTTCTTT.

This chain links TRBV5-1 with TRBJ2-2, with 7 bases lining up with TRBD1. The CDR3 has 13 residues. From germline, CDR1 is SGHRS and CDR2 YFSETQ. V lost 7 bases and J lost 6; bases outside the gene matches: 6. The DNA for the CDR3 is TGCGCCAGCGGCAGGGGGATCGCCGGGGAGCTGTTTTTT. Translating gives CASGRGIAGELFF.

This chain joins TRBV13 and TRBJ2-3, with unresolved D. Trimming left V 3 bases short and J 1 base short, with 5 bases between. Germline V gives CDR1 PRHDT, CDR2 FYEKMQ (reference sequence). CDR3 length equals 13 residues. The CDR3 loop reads CASSFHGTDTQYF. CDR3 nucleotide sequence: TGTGCCAGCAGCTTTCATGGCACAGATACGCAGTATTTT.

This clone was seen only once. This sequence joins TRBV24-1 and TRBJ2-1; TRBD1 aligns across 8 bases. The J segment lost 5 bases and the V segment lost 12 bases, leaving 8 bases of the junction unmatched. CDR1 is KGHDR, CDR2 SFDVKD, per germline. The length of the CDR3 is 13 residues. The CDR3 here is CASPGGADNEQFF. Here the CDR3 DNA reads TGTGCCTCTCCAGGGGGCGCTGACAATGAGCAGTTCTTC.

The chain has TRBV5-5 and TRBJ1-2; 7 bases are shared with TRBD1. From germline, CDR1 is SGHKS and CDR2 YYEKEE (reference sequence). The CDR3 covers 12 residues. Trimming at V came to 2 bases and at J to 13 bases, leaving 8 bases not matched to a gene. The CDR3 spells CASSLPSGGPTF. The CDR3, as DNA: TGTGCCAGCAGCTTACCCTCAGGGGGTCCCACCTTC.

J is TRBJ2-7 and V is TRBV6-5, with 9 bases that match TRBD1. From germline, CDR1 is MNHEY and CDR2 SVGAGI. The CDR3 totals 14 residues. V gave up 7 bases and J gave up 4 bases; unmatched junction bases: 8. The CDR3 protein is CASKYRGLGYEQYV. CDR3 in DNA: TGTGCCAGCAAGTACAGGGGGCTTGGGTACGAGCAGTACGTC.

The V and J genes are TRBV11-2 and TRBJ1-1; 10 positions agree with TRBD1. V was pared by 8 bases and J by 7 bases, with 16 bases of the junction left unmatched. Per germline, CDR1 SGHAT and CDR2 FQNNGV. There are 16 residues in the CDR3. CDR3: CASGPGQGSFGGEAFF. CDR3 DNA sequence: TGTGCCAGCGGCCCGGGACAGGGGTCCTTCGGGGGTGAAGCTTTCTTT.

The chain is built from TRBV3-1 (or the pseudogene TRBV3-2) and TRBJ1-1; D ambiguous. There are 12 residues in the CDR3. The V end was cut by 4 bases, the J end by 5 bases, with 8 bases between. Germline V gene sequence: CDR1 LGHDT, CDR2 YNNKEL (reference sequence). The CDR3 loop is CASSLPFTEAFF. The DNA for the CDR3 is TGTGCCAGCAGCCTCCCTTTTACTGAAGCTTTCTTT.